The entry that follows covers one T cell receptor beta chain sequence. Its antigen remains unknown. The sample is drawn from a study of cytomegalovirus exposure and HLA in healthy donors. Vbeta (60) and Jbeta (13) primers were used in the PCR. Clones were sequenced by immunoSEQ multiplex PCR, and TCRdb holds only the in-frame ones, with some missing. This sample yields tens of thousands of clones, of which 70% to 90% are seen a single time; approximately 2.2% belongs to the top ten. The CDR3 is 14 residues long. Germline V gene data show CDR1 as SEHNR and CDR2 as FQNEAQ (reference sequence). Trimming took off 5 bases at V and 0 bases at J, with 11 bases between the two ends. Study-level points and caveats: In terms of immune exposure information, only CMV serostatus was available. From TCR beta sequences, most subjects' HLA-A and HLA-B alleles were reportedly predicted accurately.

This sequence originates from a man between 18 and 35 years old in good health and CMV-seronegative. The rearrangement links TRBV7-9 to TRBJ2-7, with D maybe TRBD2 (5 bases). The sequenced sample consisted of PBMCs. DNA for the CDR3: TGTGCCAGCAGCCTTTATGGGAGCTCCTACGAGCAGTACTTC. Translation: CASSLYGSSYEQYF.